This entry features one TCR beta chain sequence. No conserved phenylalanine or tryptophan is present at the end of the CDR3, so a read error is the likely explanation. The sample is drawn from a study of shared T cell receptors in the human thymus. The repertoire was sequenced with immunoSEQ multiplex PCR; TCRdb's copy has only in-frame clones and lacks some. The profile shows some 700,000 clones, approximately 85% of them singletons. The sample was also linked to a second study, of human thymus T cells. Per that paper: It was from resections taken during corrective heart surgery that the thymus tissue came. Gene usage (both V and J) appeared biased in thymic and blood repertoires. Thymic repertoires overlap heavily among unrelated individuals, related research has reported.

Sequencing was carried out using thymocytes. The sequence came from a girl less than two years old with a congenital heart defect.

The DNA of the CDR3 is TGTGCCAGCAGCTCCCCTGAGACTAGCGGGGGGACCTACGAGCAGTACCTC. Its protein is CASSSPETSGGTYEQYL. The gene calls are TRBV11-2 and TRBJ2-7, with 13 bases that match TRBD2. The germline V gene has CDR1 SGHAT and CDR2 FQNNGV. The CDR3 length is 17 residues. Germline trimming cut 4 bases from V and 2 bases from J; bases unmatched to any gene: 8.